These 2 T cell receptor beta chains originate from one sample sequenced in a study of shared clonotypes between healthy human individuals. Sequenced by immunoSEQ multiplex PCR; TCRdb stores in-frame clones only, minus some. The data contain about 2.4 million clones, around nine tenths of them singletons. Specimen: naive CD4+ T cells sorted from blood. Subset in this sample: CD45RA+ positively selected. The receptors come from a man between 18 and 35 years old in good health.

The V call is TRBV13, the J call TRBJ2-3; D assignment may be TRBD1 or TRBD2 (5 bases each). Germline V gene lookup returns CDR1 PRHDT and CDR2 FYEKMQ (reference sequence). This CDR3 has 15 amino acids. V was pared by 7 bases and J by 0 bases, with 14 bases between. CDR3 region: CASTHRDRSTDTQYF. In DNA, the CDR3 is TGTGCCAGCACCCACCGGGACCGCAGCACAGATACGCAGTATTTT.

The chain is built from TRBV6-5 and TRBJ1-6, with TRBD1 matching 7 bases. The CDR3 covers 15 residues. CDR1 MNHEY and CDR2 SVGAGI come from the germline V gene. V lost 6 bases, J lost 7 bases, and 9 bases stayed unmatched. CDR3 nucleotide sequence: TGTGCCAGCAGGCCCGACAGGGCTTGGAATTCACCCCTCCACTTT. Translating gives CASRPDRAWNSPLHF.